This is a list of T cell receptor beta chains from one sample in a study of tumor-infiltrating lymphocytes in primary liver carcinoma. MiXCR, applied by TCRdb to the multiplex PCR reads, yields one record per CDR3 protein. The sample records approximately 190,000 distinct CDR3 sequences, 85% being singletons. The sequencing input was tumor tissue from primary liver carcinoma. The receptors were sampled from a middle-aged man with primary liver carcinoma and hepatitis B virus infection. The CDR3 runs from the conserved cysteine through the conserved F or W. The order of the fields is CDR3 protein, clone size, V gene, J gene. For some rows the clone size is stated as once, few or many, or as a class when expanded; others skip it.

CRVMGNTEELFF	-	TRBV29-1	TRBJ2-2
CANSLDGQGNYEQYF	-	TRBV5-5	TRBJ2-7
CASSFIAGGPTYTQYF	-	TRBV5-4	TRBJ2-3
CTSSDPGLVSYNEQLF	-	TRBV12-3/TRBV12-4	TRBJ2-1
CTSSESSGSYNEQIF	-	TRBV6-1	TRBJ2-1
CASSSEGYSEPFF	-	TRBV5-4	TRBJ2-2
CASSFGRSTNEKLFF	few	TRBV5-1	TRBJ1-4
CASNPRDRVTTGELSF	-	TRBV6-2/TRBV6-3	TRBJ2-2
CSVRTGCGDTQYF	-	TRBV29-1	TRBJ2-3
CVNSLGQGANEKLFF	-	TRBV28	TRBJ1-4
CATHRPRSGASVLTF	-	TRBV11-2	TRBJ2-6
CASSYTGRLGEQYF	-	TRBV6-6	TRBJ2-7
CAISEPGGEDTHYF	few	TRBV10-3	TRBJ2-3
CTSSTSTDSETQYF	-	TRBV5-4	TRBJ2-5
CSARASGGLSSYNEQFF	-	TRBV20-1	TRBJ2-1
CASNQALQGTTDTQYF	once	TRBV5-4	TRBJ2-3
CASSMESQGGAGNTIYF	-	TRBV5-1	TRBJ1-3
CASGDRISGANVLTF	-	TRBV12-3/TRBV12-4	TRBJ2-6
CASNPGKTQYF	-	TRBV7-8	TRBJ2-5
CASSIGVSNSEQFF	once	TRBV11-1	TRBJ2-1
CSATPTGLHEQYF	-	TRBV29-1	TRBJ2-7
CPSIITATWRVGTGELFF	-	TRBV11-2	TRBJ2-2
CTSSFNYNEQYF	-	TRBV11-2	-
CASSRWPYEQYF	many	TRBV28	TRBJ2-7
CASSPPLGGPYELYF	once	TRBV28	TRBJ2-7
CASCKDSNQETQYF	-	TRBV2	TRBJ2-5
CSASRDLLDTQYF	-	TRBV29-1	TRBJ2-5
CASSDRGRDQPQHF	-	TRBV6-6	TRBJ1-5
CASRHQESKYF	once	TRBV10-2	TRBJ2-5
CASSSMVTPSGANVLTF	-	TRBV7-8	TRBJ2-6
CASRLGSVDNEHFF	-	TRBV12-3/TRBV12-4	TRBJ2-1
CAISLAARSSYERYF	-	TRBV6-5	TRBJ2-7
CVISEAGRASGSYEQYF	-	TRBV6-1	TRBJ2-7
CNVGSGSIAEALF	-	TRBV29-1	TRBJ1-1
CTGSLTGGTQLQHF	-	TRBV28	TRBJ1-5
CASSQVHQREPYNEQSF	-	TRBV4-3	TRBJ2-1
CARSQEGRTSERGDTQYF	-	TRBV4-2	TRBJ2-3
CASSDGGEGGELFF	few	TRBV19	TRBJ2-2
CASSLSGGGTGELFF	-	TRBV11-1	TRBJ2-2
CTSSHSGRYYNEHFF	-	TRBV12-3/TRBV12-4	TRBJ2-1
CASSESTVNLPLYF	-	TRBV10-2	TRBJ1-6
CARSMEPFNNEQFF	-	TRBV5-1	TRBJ2-1
CASNKARPDRPSGQFF	-	TRBV21-1	TRBJ2-1
CASSQDTRGPHDYIF	-	TRBV4-3	TRBJ1-2
CSAPGHLVAEAFF	-	TRBV29-1	TRBJ1-1
CASNETWEQYF	-	TRBV6-1	TRBJ2-7
CASTRIWTRVVTEIFF	-	TRBV6-2/TRBV6-3	TRBJ1-1